This T cell receptor beta chain is drawn from a study of cytomegalovirus exposure and HLA in healthy donors. Study-wide results and limits: The investigators catalogued 180 or so TCR beta chains as cytomegalovirus-associated. Later, an analysis showed that TCR beta chains associated with HLA were more clonally expanded than others that were equally common. Across donors, most TCRs were seen rarely, yet some public ones were widespread.

Worth noting for this clone: Its target is unknown.

The PCR had 60 Vbeta and 13 Jbeta primers. Authors' analysis steps: A follow-up analysis tallied 86 million or so unique TCR beta chains, some 9.9 million shared. Only in-frame clones appear in the TCRdb table, and some are missing; sequencing was by immunoSEQ multiplex PCR. The DNA was the basis for D and trimming; V, J and clone size are from that table. The table records more than 90,000 clones, 65% to 75% of them present only once. The CDR3 is made up of 12 amino acids. The germline gives CDR1 MRHNA, CDR2 SNTAGT. Trimming left V 4 bases short and J 9 bases short, with 10 bases between. The sequenced sample consisted of PBMCs. The TCR sequence derives from a man between 25 and 39 years old in good health and CMV-seropositive. The rearrangement uses TRBV6-4 and TRBJ2-1; TRBD2 is a possible D gene (5 bases). CDR3 sequence: CASSVEGGEQFF. The CDR3 nucleotides read TGTGCCAGCAGTGTAGAGGGCGGTGAGCAGTTCTTC.